This TCR beta chain was profiled in a study of blood T cell repertoires in COVID-19. Study-wide context: T cells, B-cell-depleted T cells, or PBMCs supplied cDNA or gDNA.

From germline, CDR1 is LNHDA and CDR2 SQIVND (reference sequence). The CDR3 contains 16 residues. The V and J ends lost 1 base and 2 bases respectively, with 12 bases between them. The repertoire was sequenced with immunoSEQ multiplex PCR; TCRdb's copy has only in-frame clones and lacks some. The sample records about 130,000 clones, 70% to 75% being singletons. The sequence came from a man aged 55 to 69 with acute or convalescent COVID-19. Input material: peripheral blood. This rearrangement joins TRBV19 to TRBJ1-5, with D uncertain. For the CDR3, the DNA is TGTGCCAGTAGTATAGGAACCCCTGGAGGCAATCAGCCCCAGCATTTT. This encodes CASSIGTPGGNQPQHF. Filled out from reference TRBV19 and TRBJ1-5, the complete variable domain reads DGGITQSPKYLFRKEGQNVTLSCEQNLNHDAMYWYRQDPGQGLRLIYYSQIVNDFQKGDIAEGYSVSREKKESFPLTVTSAQKNPTAFYLCASSIGTPGGNQPQHFGDGTRLSIL.